This TCR beta chain was sequenced for a study of cytomegalovirus exposure and HLA in healthy donors. Study as a whole: About 77 million unique TCRs from HLA-typed donors made up an early data release. Whole-study results and caveats: Being productive about 87% or about 30% of the time was typical of most TCR beta V segments in an earlier analysis.

About this clone: Its antigen is not known.

This CDR3 region has 14 residues. After removal of 3 bases from V and 6 bases from J, the junction contained 5 bases not matched to a gene. Germline CDR1 and CDR2: SGHNT and YYREEE (reference sequence). The PCR employed 60 Vbeta primers together with 13 Jbeta primers. Here immunoSEQ multiplex PCR was the method, and the copy in TCRdb shows in-frame clones only, minus some. The sample carries under 200,000 clones, about 80% recorded once. What was sequenced was PBMCs. This receptor was identified in a woman aged 50 to 65 in good health and CMV-seronegative. This chain joins TRBV5-4 and TRBJ1-2, with 10 bases fitting TRBD1. CDR3 sequence: CASSSDRGANGYTF. The CDR3 DNA sequence: TGTGCCAGCAGCTCGGACAGGGGGGCAAATGGCTACACCTTC. Supplemented by reference TRBV5-4 and TRBJ1-2, the full variable domain reads ETGVTQSPTHLIKTRGQQVTLRCSSQSGHNTVSWYQQALGQGPQFIFQYYREEENGRGNFPPRFSGLQFPNYSSELNVNALELDDSALYLCASSSDRGANGYTFGSGTRLTVV.